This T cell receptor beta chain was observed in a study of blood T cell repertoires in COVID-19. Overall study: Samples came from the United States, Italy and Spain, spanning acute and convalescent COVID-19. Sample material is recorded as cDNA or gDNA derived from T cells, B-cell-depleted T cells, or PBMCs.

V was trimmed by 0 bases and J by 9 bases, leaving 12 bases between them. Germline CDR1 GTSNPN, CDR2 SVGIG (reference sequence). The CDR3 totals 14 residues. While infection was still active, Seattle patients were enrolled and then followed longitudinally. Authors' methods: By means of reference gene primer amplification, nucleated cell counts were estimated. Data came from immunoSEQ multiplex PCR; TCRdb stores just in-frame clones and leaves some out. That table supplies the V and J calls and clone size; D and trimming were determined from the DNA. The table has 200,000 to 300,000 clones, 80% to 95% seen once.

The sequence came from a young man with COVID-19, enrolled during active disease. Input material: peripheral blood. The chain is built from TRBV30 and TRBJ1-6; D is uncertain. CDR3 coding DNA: TGTGCCTGGAGTGTACGGGGAGTCGCTTCACCCCTCCACTTT. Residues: CAWSVRGVASPLHF.